These T cell receptor beta chains were read from a single sample in a study of response to subunit inactivated influenza vaccine. TCRdb re-called the RT-PCR reads through MiXCR, storing one row per CDR3 protein. In the table there are under 750,000 distinct CDR3 sequences, 12% of which are singletons. The source was PBMCs from blood, collected on the day of vaccination. All receptors come from a man over 45 who received an inactivated influenza vaccine. Both conserved end residues are part of each CDR3. D genes are given only for firm matches. The listing skips clone size in some rows; elsewhere it reads once, few, many or a size class.

v_call: TRBV20-1; clone_size: many; d_call: NA; j_call: TRBJ1-2; cdr3_nt: TGCAGTGCTACCCCCGGGGGAGGGGGCTATGGCTACACCTTC; cdr3_aa: CSATPGGGGYGYTF
v_call: TRBV12-3/TRBV12-4; clone_size: NA; d_call: TRBD1; j_call: TRBJ2-3; cdr3_nt: TGTGCCAGCAGTTGGGGGACAGACACAGATACGCAGTATTTT; cdr3_aa: CASSWGTDTDTQYF
v_call: TRBV20-1; clone_size: few; d_call: TRBD1; j_call: TRBJ1-5; cdr3_nt: TGCAGTGCTAGGGTCGAGACAGGGGGCCGGAGTCAGCCCCAGCATTTT; cdr3_aa: CSARVETGGRSQPQHF
v_call: TRBV4-1; clone_size: few; d_call: NA; j_call: TRBJ1-2; cdr3_nt: TGCGCCAGCAGCCAAGAAGTGGAGGGAGACCACTATGGCTACACCTTC; cdr3_aa: CASSQEVEGDHYGYTF
v_call: TRBV7-2; clone_size: NA; d_call: TRBD1; j_call: TRBJ2-1; cdr3_nt: TGTGCCAGCAGTACCCAGGGACAGGACCACAATGAGCAGTTCTTC; cdr3_aa: CASSTQGQDHNEQFF
v_call: TRBV20-1; clone_size: NA; d_call: NA; j_call: TRBJ2-1; cdr3_nt: TGCAGTGCTACCGAGGGGCTAGCACATAACAATGAGCAGTTCTTC; cdr3_aa: CSATEGLAHNNEQFF
v_call: TRBV20-1; clone_size: NA; d_call: NA; j_call: TRBJ2-1; cdr3_nt: TGCAGTGCGGGAGCAGGCGATGAGCAGTTCTTC; cdr3_aa: CSAGAGDEQFF
v_call: TRBV20-1; clone_size: NA; d_call: TRBD2; j_call: TRBJ2-5; cdr3_nt: TGCAGTGCTAGAGCAGGACTAGCGGGGGGGCCACCGGAGACCCAGTACTTC; cdr3_aa: CSARAGLAGGPPETQYF
v_call: TRBV11-2; clone_size: few; d_call: NA; j_call: TRBJ2-5; cdr3_nt: TGTGCCAGCAGCTTCGAGTTAACGTGGCACCAAGAGACCCAGTACTTC; cdr3_aa: CASSFELTWHQETQYF
v_call: TRBV7-2; clone_size: few; d_call: NA; j_call: TRBJ2-7; cdr3_nt: TGTGCCAGCAGGTTTCTCGAGGGGGGCGAGCAGTACTTC; cdr3_aa: CASRFLEGGEQYF
v_call: TRBV28; clone_size: NA; d_call: NA; j_call: TRBJ2-3; cdr3_nt: TGTGCCAGCAGTTTAGCCAGTCCCACAGATACGCAGTATTTT; cdr3_aa: CASSLASPTDTQYF
v_call: TRBV7-6; clone_size: NA; d_call: NA; j_call: TRBJ2-1; cdr3_nt: TGTGCCAGCAGCTTAGCGTCAGATGAGCAGTTCTTC; cdr3_aa: CASSLASDEQFF
v_call: TRBV6-1; clone_size: NA; d_call: TRBD2; j_call: TRBJ2-5; cdr3_nt: TGTGCCAGCAGCCTACTAGCGACGGGAGAGACCCAGTACTTC; cdr3_aa: CASSLLATGETQYF
v_call: TRBV20-1; clone_size: NA; d_call: TRBD1; j_call: TRBJ1-1; cdr3_nt: TGCAGTGCTAGAGGGGCAGGGGGAAGGCTGAACACTGAAGCTTTCTTT; cdr3_aa: CSARGAGGRLNTEAFF
v_call: TRBV28; clone_size: few; d_call: NA; j_call: TRBJ2-7; cdr3_nt: TGTGCCAGCAGTCCTCCAGGGGGGATGTTGAACGAGCAGTACTTC; cdr3_aa: CASSPPGGMLNEQYF
v_call: TRBV20-1; clone_size: NA; d_call: TRBD1; j_call: TRBJ1-2; cdr3_nt: TGCAGTGCTGGGACAGTGCTCGGAGACTATGGCTACATCTTC; cdr3_aa: CSAGTVLGDYGYIF
v_call: TRBV27; clone_size: many; d_call: NA; j_call: TRBJ1-1; cdr3_nt: TGTGCCAGCAGTTTATACGGGGGGGAAGCTTTCTTT; cdr3_aa: CASSLYGGEAFF
v_call: TRBV7-2; clone_size: many; d_call: NA; j_call: TRBJ1-3; cdr3_nt: TGTGCCAGCAGCTTAGACCCTGGAAACACCATATATTTT; cdr3_aa: CASSLDPGNTIYF
v_call: TRBV11-2; clone_size: few; d_call: TRBD2; j_call: TRBJ2-7; cdr3_nt: TGTGCCAGCAGCGTGGGACTAGCGGAGTCCTACGAGCAGTACTTC; cdr3_aa: CASSVGLAESYEQYF
v_call: TRBV5-1; clone_size: NA; d_call: NA; j_call: TRBJ2-6; cdr3_nt: TGCGCCAGCAGCGGCCAGGGATACTCTGGGGCCAACGTCCTGACTTTC; cdr3_aa: CASSGQGYSGANVLTF
v_call: TRBV6-1; clone_size: NA; d_call: TRBD2; j_call: TRBJ2-3; cdr3_nt: TGTGCCAGCAGTCTCAGCGGGGGCCTCGATACGCAGTATTTT; cdr3_aa: CASSLSGGLDTQYF
v_call: TRBV7-9; clone_size: few; d_call: NA; j_call: TRBJ2-5; cdr3_nt: TGTGCCAGCAGCCGGGTTAACCAAGAGACCCAGTACTTC; cdr3_aa: CASSRVNQETQYF
v_call: TRBV20-1; clone_size: NA; d_call: NA; j_call: TRBJ2-1; cdr3_nt: TGCAGCGCCCCTAGCTCCTACAATGAGCAGTTCTTC; cdr3_aa: CSAPSSYNEQFF
v_call: TRBV6-2/TRBV6-3; clone_size: few; d_call: TRBD2; j_call: TRBJ2-5; cdr3_nt: TGTGCCAGCAGTAGACTAGCACTAACTCAAGAGACCCAGTACTTC; cdr3_aa: CASSRLALTQETQYF
v_call: TRBV9; clone_size: few; d_call: TRBD2; j_call: TRBJ2-2; cdr3_nt: TGTGCCAGCAGCGTAGAGGGGACTAGCGGGGCCACCGGGGAGCTGTTTTTT; cdr3_aa: CASSVEGTSGATGELFF
v_call: TRBV29-1; clone_size: many; d_call: NA; j_call: TRBJ2-2; cdr3_nt: TGCAGCGTTTTAGGGAACAAAAACACCGGGGAGCTGTTTTTT; cdr3_aa: CSVLGNKNTGELFF
v_call: TRBV28; clone_size: few; d_call: TRBD1; j_call: TRBJ2-7; cdr3_nt: TGTGCCAGCAGTCCCGGGACAGAAAACTTTAAATTTACCTACGAGCAGTACTTC; cdr3_aa: CASSPGTENFKFTYEQYF
v_call: TRBV4-2; clone_size: few; d_call: TRBD2; j_call: TRBJ2-3; cdr3_nt: TGTGCCAGCAGCCAAGGTGCGGCGGGAGAGGTTACGCAGTATTTT; cdr3_aa: CASSQGAAGEVTQYF
v_call: TRBV2; clone_size: few; d_call: NA; j_call: TRBJ1-1; cdr3_nt: TGTGCCAGCAACCCGGATCACGGCCGGGGGAACACTGAAGCTTTCTTT; cdr3_aa: CASNPDHGRGNTEAFF
v_call: TRBV4-3; clone_size: few; d_call: NA; j_call: TRBJ2-7; cdr3_nt: TGCGCCAGCAGCCAAGATCTTAGGCTAGCGAGCTACGAGCAGTACTTC; cdr3_aa: CASSQDLRLASYEQYF
v_call: TRBV11-2; clone_size: few; d_call: NA; j_call: TRBJ2-1; cdr3_nt: TGTGCCAGCAGCTTACTCGGGCCCCCGCTCTACAATGAGCAGTTCTTC; cdr3_aa: CASSLLGPPLYNEQFF
v_call: TRBV12-3/TRBV12-4; clone_size: NA; d_call: TRBD1; j_call: TRBJ2-1; cdr3_nt: TGTGCCAGCAGTTTGGGACAGGGACCGTTCTTC; cdr3_aa: CASSLGQGPFF
v_call: TRBV9; clone_size: many; d_call: TRBD1; j_call: TRBJ2-7; cdr3_nt: TGTGCCAGCAGCGCCCCCGGACAGGAGTACGAGCAGTACTTC; cdr3_aa: CASSAPGQEYEQYF
v_call: TRBV28; clone_size: many; d_call: TRBD2; j_call: TRBJ2-1; cdr3_nt: TGTGCCAGCAGTACCACCACTAGCGTGAACTACAATGAGCAGTTCTTC; cdr3_aa: CASSTTTSVNYNEQFF
v_call: TRBV4-2; clone_size: few; d_call: NA; j_call: TRBJ1-1; cdr3_nt: TGTGCCAGCAGCCAGACCCCTTCAGGGGCTGGGAACACTGAAGCTTTCTTT; cdr3_aa: CASSQTPSGAGNTEAFF
v_call: TRBV6-1; clone_size: few; d_call: NA; j_call: TRBJ2-6; cdr3_nt: TGTGCCAGCAGGCCGGGACGGTCCTTCTCTGGGGCCAACGTCCTGACTTTC; cdr3_aa: CASRPGRSFSGANVLTF
v_call: TRBV12-3/TRBV12-4; clone_size: NA; d_call: TRBD1; j_call: TRBJ2-7; cdr3_nt: TGTGCCAGCAGTCTCAGGACAGGCAGCCCGCGGCAGTACTTC; cdr3_aa: CASSLRTGSPRQYF